Shown below are 7 T cell receptor beta chains from a single sample sequenced in a study of blood T cell repertoires in COVID-19. Generated by immunoSEQ multiplex PCR, the TCRdb table keeps only in-frame clones and is missing some. Of about 160,000 clones in the sample, around 75% were seen once. The sample comprised peripheral blood. Receptors were obtained from an elderly woman with acute or convalescent COVID-19.

This chain links TRBV28 with TRBJ1-5; D is ambiguous. Trimming removed 8 bases from V and 0 bases from J, with 11 bases in between. The length of the CDR3 is 14 residues. Looked up from germline, CDR1 is MDHEN and CDR2 is SYDVKM. CDR3 sequence: CASSPGDSNQPQHF. For the CDR3, the DNA is TGTGCCAGCTCTCCCGGGGATAGCAATCAGCCCCAGCATTTT.

The chain is built from TRBV28 and TRBJ1-2, with D hard to call. Germline CDR1 is MDHEN and CDR2 is SYDVKM. V dropped 3 bases and J dropped 4 bases, with 12 bases sitting between them. The CDR3 is 14 amino acids. The CDR3 DNA reads as TGTGCCAGCAGTTTGACGGCGGCAGCCTATGGCTACACCTTC. This codes for CASSLTAAAYGYTF.

The chain uses TRBV24-1 and TRBJ2-5; D is possibly TRBD2 (5 bases). Deletions cut 0 bases from V and 3 bases from J, with 10 bases between. CDR3 length: 15 residues. Looked up from germline, CDR1 is KGHDR and CDR2 is SFDVKD. CDR3 residues: CATSDLGVGEETQYF. The CDR3 nucleotides are TGTGCCACCAGTGATTTGGGTGTCGGGGAAGAGACCCAGTACTTC.

The chain joins TRBV18 to TRBJ1-1; 7 positions match TRBD1. Per the germline V gene, CDR1 is KGHSH and CDR2 is LQKENI. Germline trimming cut 6 bases from V and 1 base from J; bases unmatched to any gene: 11. The CDR3 totals 16 residues. This CDR3 reads CASSPGTAVGNTEAFF. The CDR3 DNA sequence: TGTGCCAGCTCCCCCGGGACAGCGGTGGGGAACACTGAAGCTTTCTTT.

The gene calls are TRBV28 and TRBJ1-2; no definite D call. Germline V CDR1 and CDR2: MDHEN, SYDVKM. The CDR3 loop spans 13 amino acids. Trimming stripped 6 bases from V and 7 bases from J, with 15 bases between. CDR3 region: CASSLRSVAGYTF. The CDR3 DNA reads TGTGCCAGCAGCCTCAGATCAGTGGCTGGCTACACCTTC.

This rearrangement joins TRBV11-2 to TRBJ2-5, with a weak D call TRBD2 (5 bases). This CDR3 has 16 amino acids. The germline V gene encodes CDR1 SGHAT and CDR2 FQNNGV. Between the trimmed V and J ends, which lost 5 bases and 3 bases, there was a span of 19 bases. CDR3 amino acids: CASSHGPGKAEETQYF. The CDR3 DNA reads as TGTGCCAGCAGCCATGGGCCAGGTAAAGCGGAAGAGACCCAGTACTTC.

The CDR3 nucleotides are TGTGCCAGCAGTTTCAACCTTGAGGGGGCCTACGAGCAGTACTTC. As protein: CASSFNLEGAYEQYF. The chain recombines TRBV6-2 or TRBV6-3 with TRBJ2-7; perhaps TRBD1 as D (6 bases). Trimming pared 4 bases from V and 2 bases from J, leaving 15 bases between. The CDR3 totals 15 residues. Germline CDR1 and CDR2: MNHEY and SVGEGT.